This TCR beta chain came from a study of T cell changes during pregnancy in multiple sclerosis. The repertoire was sequenced with immunoSEQ multiplex PCR; TCRdb's copy has only in-frame clones and lacks some. The table shows approximately 70,000 clones, with 91% occurring only once. Only one count was recorded for this clone. Germline V CDR1 and CDR2: SGDLS, YYNGEE. This CDR3 region has 16 residues. Trimming took 4 bases from V and 4 from J; bases not matched to a gene: 13. The V and J genes are TRBV9 and TRBJ2-5; the match to TRBD2 covers 7 bases. The TCR originated in a female donor with multiple sclerosis, enrolled in a pregnancy study. The sequences come from peripheral blood, collected in the first trimester of pregnancy. The CDR3 sequence is CASSPRAVPGGETQYF. CDR3 DNA: TGTGCCAGCAGCCCCCGGGCGGTCCCGGGAGGAGAGACCCAGTACTTC.